The sequence of this TCR beta chain was determined in a study of T cell responses to AZD1222 COVID-19 vaccine. General study findings and limits: The study found vaccine-associated CD4 TCRs spanning spike, dominant at 160-218 and 743-854. There were mostly white British donors and more females than males, and clonal diversity was possibly underestimated. Elevations in Spike-specific TCR breadth and depth followed administration of two AZD1222 doses. Baseline seropositives among AZD1222 recipients totaled only five or six.

CDR1 GTSNPN and CDR2 SVGIG come from the germline V gene (reference sequence). The CDR3 is 14 residues long. The J segment lost 10 bases and the V segment lost 3 bases, leaving 9 bases of the junction unmatched. To note about this clone: Its specificity is not known.

Generated by immunoSEQ multiplex PCR, the TCRdb table keeps only in-frame clones and is missing some. In the table there are over 110,000 clones, 70% to 90% of which are singletons. The rearrangement uses TRBV30 and TRBJ1-6, with 7 positions matching TRBD1. The input for sequencing was peripheral blood, taken on day 0 of AZD1222 vaccination. The sequence came from an adult in good health. In DNA form, the CDR3 reads TGTGCCTGGAGCACCGGGACAGCATCCTCACCCCTCCACTTT. Its protein is CAWSTGTASSPLHF.